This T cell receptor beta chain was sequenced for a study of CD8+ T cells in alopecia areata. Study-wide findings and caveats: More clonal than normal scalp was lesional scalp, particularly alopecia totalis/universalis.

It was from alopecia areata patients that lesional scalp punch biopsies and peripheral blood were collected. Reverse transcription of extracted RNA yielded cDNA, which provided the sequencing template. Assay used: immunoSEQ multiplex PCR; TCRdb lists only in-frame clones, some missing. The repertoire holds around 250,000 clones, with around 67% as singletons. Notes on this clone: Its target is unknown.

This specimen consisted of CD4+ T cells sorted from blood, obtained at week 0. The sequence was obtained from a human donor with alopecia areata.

The CDR3 nucleotides read TGCGCCAGCAGCTGGGCGCAGGGGAGGACCTACGAGCAGTACTTC. It encodes CASSWAQGRTYEQYF. The J gene is TRBJ2-7, the V gene TRBV5-1, with D perhaps given as TRBD1 or TRBD2 (6 bases each). Trimming removed 3 bases from V and 2 bases from J, with 15 bases in between. The length of the CDR3 is 15 residues. Germline values: CDR1 SGHRS, CDR2 YFSETQ.